This T cell receptor (beta chain) was sequenced during a study of blood T cell repertoires in COVID-19. Overall study: Samples of COVID-19 (acute and convalescent) were obtained from the United States, Italy and Spain. Nucleic acid was either cDNA or gDNA, and it came from T cells, B-cell-depleted T cells, or PBMCs.

How the authors handled the data: Amplification from reference gene primers served as the basis for estimated nucleated cell counts. Profiling relied on immunoSEQ multiplex PCR, and the TCRdb table lists in-frame clones only, not all of them. The DNA was the basis for D and trimming; V, J and clone size are from that table. Seen here are around 250,000 clones, approximately 85% observed once, and the top ten hold more than 9%. V shed 3 bases and J 5 bases; nucleotides not matched to a gene: 3. The CDR3 spans 14 residues. Per germline, CDR1 MNHEY and CDR2 SVGAGI. The sequence derives from a man older than 75 with acute or convalescent COVID-19. The sequenced sample consisted of peripheral blood. The chain uses TRBV6-5 and TRBJ1-2; 10 bases line up with TRBD1. CDR3 sequence (DNA): TGTGCCAGCAGTTATGGGACAGGGGTTTATGGCTACACCTTC. It specifies CASSYGTGVYGYTF.